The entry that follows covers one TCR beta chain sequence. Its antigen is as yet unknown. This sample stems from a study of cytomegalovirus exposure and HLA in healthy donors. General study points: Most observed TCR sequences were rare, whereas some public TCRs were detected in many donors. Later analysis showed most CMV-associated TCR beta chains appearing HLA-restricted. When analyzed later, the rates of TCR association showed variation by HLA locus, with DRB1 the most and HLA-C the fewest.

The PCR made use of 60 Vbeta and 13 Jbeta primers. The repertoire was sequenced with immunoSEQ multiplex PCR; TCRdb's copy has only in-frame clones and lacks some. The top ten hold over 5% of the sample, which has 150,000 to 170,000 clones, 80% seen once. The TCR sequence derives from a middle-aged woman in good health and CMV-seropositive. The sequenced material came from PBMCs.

The CDR3 DNA follows: TGTGCCAGCAGCTTAGATATTCGGAACACTGAAGCTTTCTTT. Translating it yields CASSLDIRNTEAFF. V and J are TRBV11-2 and TRBJ1-1; D uncertain. Per germline, CDR1 SGHAT and CDR2 FQNNGV. Between the trimmed V and J ends, which lost 0 bases and 1 base, there was a span of 6 bases. The CDR3 consists of 14 residues.